The 10 T cell receptor beta chains below were found in one sample sequenced in a study of vaccination effects on CD4 cells after COVID-19. Profiled with immunoSEQ multiplex PCR; TCRdb holds only in-frame clones, not every one. The table shows roughly 46,000 clones, with nearly 75% occurring only once. Their specific antigens are unknown. Ahead of sequencing, the ViraFEST assay grew antigen-specific CD4+ T cells using viral peptide pools. Around day 10 of culture, CD4+ T cells were separated out. Each participant received a vaccine that was either BNT162b2 or mRNA-1273, given as two doses. This sample comprised CD4+ T cells from PBMCs cultured with HCoV-OC43 spike peptides, obtained after COVID-19 vaccination. Subset of the sample: HCoV-OC43 spike overlapping peptide pool stimulation. The origin of the receptors is a human donor who received a COVID-19 vaccine.

The chain employs TRBV27 and TRBJ2-5, with D tentatively TRBD1 (5 bases). Germline assignment: CDR1 MNHEY and CDR2 SMNVEV (reference sequence). V shed 7 bases and J shed 4 bases, with 16 bases lying between them. The CDR3 spans 14 residues. The CDR3 bases are TGTGCCAGCAAACCTCGCACAGGTAGAGAGACCCAGTACTTC. Protein: CASKPRTGRETQYF.

Comment on this clone: Relative to the germline gene, one junction end is altered; a read error may explain this. V is TRBV6-2 or TRBV6-3 and J is TRBJ2-6; D remains unclear. Germline V gene lookup returns CDR1 MNHEY and CDR2 SVGEGT. The CDR3 is 13 amino acids. This CDR3 reads CASSNSGANVLTF. The CDR3 coding sequence is TGTGCCAGCAGTAACTCTGGGGCCAACGTCCTGACTTTC.

The count of this clone is one. This chain connects TRBV3-1 (or the pseudogene TRBV3-2) to TRBJ1-2; D remains ambiguous. The germline V and J ends were trimmed by 6 bases and 0 bases, with 5 bases remaining between them. CDR3 size: 12 residues. The germline V gene has CDR1 LGHDT and CDR2 YNNKEL (reference sequence). This chain's CDR3 is CASSDTNYGYTF. The CDR3 bases are TGTGCCAGCAGTGACACTAACTATGGCTACACCTTC.

The chain uses TRBV7-6 and TRBJ2-1; TRBD2 aligns across 14 bases. The ends lost 2 bases at V and 5 bases at J; junction bases unmatched: 11. This CDR3 is 19 amino acids long. From germline, CDR1 is SGHVS and CDR2 FNYEAQ. This chain's CDR3 is CASSLYRGLAGGGNNEQFF. The CDR3 coding sequence is TGTGCCAGCAGCTTATACCGAGGACTAGCGGGGGGAGGAAACAATGAGCAGTTCTTC.

The chain uses TRBV12-5 and TRBJ2-2; D uncertain. V lost 4 bases to trimming and J lost 4 bases, with 10 bases between them. Per germline, CDR1 LGHNT and CDR2 FRNRAP. The CDR3 sequence is 14 residues long. The CDR3, as DNA: TGTGCTAGTGGTTCTAGGTCGGGCACCGGGGAGCTGTTTTTT. Its translation is CASGSRSGTGELFF.

This clone appeared a single time. V usage is TRBV9 and J usage is TRBJ2-5, with a tentative D call TRBD2 (5 bases). The CDR3 length is 14 residues. The germline V gene encodes CDR1 SGDLS and CDR2 YYNGEE. The V end was cut by 4 bases, the J end by 5 bases, with 15 bases between. Written as DNA, the CDR3 is TGTGCCAGCAGCTCAGTCGGCAGAGGGGAGACCCAGTACTTC. This sequence encodes CASSSVGRGETQYF.

CDR3 nucleotide sequence: TGTGCCAGCAGGAGCGGGAGGGGTTGGGAGACCCAGTACTTC. It codes for CASRSGRGWETQYF. The rearrangement uses TRBV7-8 and TRBJ2-5, with 10 nucleotides matching TRBD2. Losses at the gene ends were 6 bases for V and 5 bases for J; bases not matched to a gene: 6. Germline V CDR1 and CDR2: SGHVS, FQNEAQ. This CDR3 has 14 amino acids. The full variable domain, rest sourced from reference TRBV7-8 and TRBJ2-5, is GAGVSQSPRYKVAKRGQDVALRCDPISGHVSLFWYQQALGQGPEFLTYFQNEAQLDKSGLPSDRFFAERPEGSVSTLKIQRTQQEDSAVYLCASRSGRGWETQYFGPGTRLLVL.

This clone showed up just a few times. The chain's CDR3 is CASSLSLGQSSGEQYF. CDR3 nucleotide sequence: TGTGCCAGCAGCTTATCCCTGGGACAGTCATCGGGGGAGCAGTACTTC. The V gene is TRBV7-2, the J gene TRBJ2-7; 7 bases fit TRBD1. After removal of 2 bases from V and 7 bases from J, the junction contained 14 bases not matched to a gene. Germline assignment: CDR1 SGHTA and CDR2 FQGNSA. CDR3 length equals 16 residues.

The V call is TRBV2, the J call TRBJ1-2; D gene ambiguous. V gave up 6 bases and J gave up 7 bases, with 18 bases separating them. Germline V gene sequence: CDR1 SNHLY, CDR2 FYNNEI. The CDR3 contains 14 residues. The CDR3 DNA sequence: TGTGCCAGCAGGAAGGACGTGGAATCACGTGGCTACACCTTC. Its translation: CASRKDVESRGYTF.

This chain joins TRBV18 and TRBJ2-1; TRBD2 matches 11 bases. The germline V gene has CDR1 KGHSH and CDR2 LQKENI. The length of the CDR3 is 16 residues. With 4 bases clipped from V and 13 bases from J, the junction kept 15 bases outside the gene matches. CDR3 in DNA: TGTGCCAGCTCACGGGACCTCGGATCACTAGCGGGAGCACAGTTCTTC. It codes for CASSRDLGSLAGAQFF.